The clone carrying this T cell receptor (beta chain) was seen ten or more times. CDR3 size: 15 residues. Germline V gene lookup returns CDR1 SGHRS and CDR2 YFSETQ. The ends were cut back, 4 bases at V and 0 bases at J, with 11 bases in the middle. In TCRdb, the 5' RACE reads were re-called with MiXCR into one record per CDR3 protein. The table lists about 140,000 distinct CDR3 sequences, more than 5.5% of them singletons. The entry originates in a study of CD8 T cells in ankylosing spondylitis. The sample taken for sequencing was blood, either unsorted or a sorted T cell fraction (not recorded which). This receptor was obtained from a female donor with ankylosing spondylitis or in good health (not recorded which). This sequence joins TRBV5-1 and TRBJ1-5, with D perhaps TRBD1 (5 bases). CDR3 in DNA: TGCGCCAGCAGCCCCGTGGGGGATAGCAATCAGCCCCAGCATTTT. It encodes CASSPVGDSNQPQHF.